Below, one T cell receptor (beta chain) is given with its context. The entry originates in a study of blood T cell repertoires in COVID-19. Original analysis: Using reference gene primer amplification, nucleated cell counts were estimated. The table came from immunoSEQ multiplex PCR; TCRdb's copy has only in-frame clones and leaves some out. Clone size and V and J calls were adopted from that table, with D and trimming inferred from the DNA. This table holds about 240,000 clones, about four fifths found once. Input material: peripheral blood. This clonotype was obtained from a woman aged 80 or over with acute or convalescent COVID-19.

The CDR3 is CASSGGLGLGQNNEQFF. The CDR3 DNA reads as TGTGCCAGCAGTGGGGGATTGGGACTCGGACAAAACAATGAGCAGTTCTTC. The gene calls are TRBV6-1 and TRBJ2-1, with D perhaps TRBD2 (6 bases). There are 17 residues in the CDR3. The V gene's germline CDR1 is MNHNS and CDR2 SASEGT. V was pared by 4 bases and J by 5 bases, with 21 bases between.